These T cell receptor beta chains were read from a single sample in a study of T cell responses to AZD1222 COVID-19 vaccine. Libraries were prepared by immunoSEQ multiplex PCR; TCRdb keeps only in-frame clonotypes and omits some of them. Seen here are some 120,000 clones, 85% to 95% observed once, and the top ten hold more than 2.5%. The sequencing here drew on peripheral blood, taken on day 0 of AZD1222 vaccination. These receptors were obtained from an adult in good health. Both conserved end residues are part of each CDR3.

CATSLRPGGLKDSPLHF	TRBV15	TRBJ1-6
CASSQGTGGGNTIYF	TRBV3-1/TRBV3-2	TRBJ1-3
CASSYSNRGNSPLHF	TRBV6-6	TRBJ1-6
CASSSSTRTDTQYF	TRBV3-1/TRBV3-2	TRBJ2-3
CASSLTSGSYNEQFF	TRBV3-1/TRBV3-2	TRBJ2-1
CASSQVRDTGELFF	TRBV3-1/TRBV3-2	TRBJ2-2
CASSRNWGSGLGYTF	TRBV7-2	TRBJ1-2
CASSYSPFSSTDTQYF	TRBV6-5	TRBJ2-3
CASIGAPSEPQHF	TRBV2	TRBJ1-5
CAISESRGFSGSDEQFF	TRBV10-3	TRBJ2-1
CASSPGGTYNEQFF	TRBV27	TRBJ2-1
CASSPGKSDREREPQHF	TRBV3-1/TRBV3-2	TRBJ1-5
CASIRYDSSYEQYF	TRBV28	TRBJ2-7
CASSEKGSATGELFF	TRBV2	TRBJ2-2
CARTGPHPVGGTNYGYTF	TRBV21-1	TRBJ1-2
CASSLVSEPEQFF	TRBV11-2	TRBJ2-1
CASKSSHVTNEKLFF	TRBV6-5	TRBJ1-4
CASSIGGGAGDNEQFF	TRBV19	TRBJ2-1
CASILGDYGYTF	TRBV6-4	TRBJ1-2
CASSRQGNMNTEAFF	TRBV19	TRBJ1-1
CASSSHGVGEKLFF	TRBV28	TRBJ1-4
CASSQDLGTGSHSRLNTGELFF	TRBV4-2	TRBJ2-2
CASSLAGRSLHF	TRBV12-3/TRBV12-4	TRBJ1-6
CASSPDVGNTIYF	TRBV7-9	TRBJ1-3
CASSTSAPWEQYF	TRBV7-2	TRBJ2-7
CASSLKSYGYTF	TRBV5-4	TRBJ1-2
CASSPGPAGLSYEQYF	TRBV9	TRBJ2-7
CASSPADRSYTF	TRBV9	TRBJ1-2
CASSSGRKAFF	TRBV7-6	TRBJ1-1
CASSLTAWNSPLHF	TRBV5-4	TRBJ1-6
CASSHGLGAGELFF	TRBV28	TRBJ2-2
CASLGTYDKGYTF	TRBV19	TRBJ1-2
CASTEQGSYGYTF	TRBV12-3/TRBV12-4	TRBJ1-2
CASRTAGLAGNEQFF	TRBV2	TRBJ2-1
CASSGTAGNTIYF	TRBV12-3/TRBV12-4	TRBJ1-3
CASTQDRGQEQYF	TRBV2	TRBJ2-7
CSASYYGYTF	TRBV20-1	TRBJ1-2
CASSLAEQAKYF	TRBV5-1	TRBJ2-3
CASRPTGLYGYTF	TRBV28	TRBJ1-2
CASGLPPGLASETQYF	TRBV12-5	TRBJ2-5
CASSSGGLQPQHF	TRBV6-5	TRBJ1-5
CASSINRDTGELFF	TRBV19	TRBJ2-2
CASSSNSQGAGGYTF	TRBV27	TRBJ1-2
CASSLLGSDEQFF	TRBV2	TRBJ2-1
CASSDLYEQYF	TRBV27	TRBJ2-7
CASSIGYRGLSSNQPQHF	TRBV19	TRBJ1-5
CASSFQGFRDTQYF	TRBV28	TRBJ2-3
CASTSGAVPLHF	TRBV28	TRBJ1-6
CASSLGGSYNSPLHF	TRBV14	TRBJ1-6
CASSLGQGELFF	TRBV11-3	TRBJ2-2
CASRTTGRVAQYF	TRBV28	TRBJ2-3
CASTKQGVGTEAFF	TRBV19	TRBJ1-1
CAISPDRSYEQYF	TRBV10-3	TRBJ2-7
CASSLAVGQTDTQYF	TRBV7-9	TRBJ2-3
CASSYTTSYEQYF	TRBV5-1	TRBJ2-7